Sequencing of this TCR beta chain was carried out in a study of blood T cell repertoires in COVID-19. On this clone itself: This CDR3 is also generated by other DNA sequences in the sample.

The table came from immunoSEQ multiplex PCR; TCRdb's copy has only in-frame clones and leaves some out. The table lists 80,000 to 100,000 clones, about 86% of them singletons. J lost 1 base, V lost 0 bases, and 12 bases had no gene match. This CDR3 contains 19 residues. Per germline, CDR1 KGHDR and CDR2 SFDVKD. The sequenced material came from peripheral blood. The clonotype originates from a woman aged 55-69 years in a cohort sampled during active or convalescent COVID-19. The rearrangement uses TRBV24-1 and TRBJ2-3; 7 nucleotides match TRBD2. In DNA, the CDR3 is TGTGCCACCAGTGATTTGCATTCAGGTGGGGGGGGTGGCACAGATACGCAGTATTTT. It codes for CATSDLHSGGGGGTDTQYF.